The present T cell receptor beta chain was sequenced within a study of cytomegalovirus exposure and HLA in healthy donors (dated by TCRdb to 2016 to 2017). Some background on the complete study: According to an earlier analysis of several hundred of the donors, some 180 million T cells yielded 117 million unique TCR beta sequences and 276 Gb of sequence data. In an earlier analysis of about 590 of the donors, high-throughput TCR beta sequencing was used to judge whether each TCR beta V gene segment behaved as functional or pseudogenic. Several DR-DQ haplotypes were handled as single units for association and clustering because linkage in the cohort was strong. Alongside the repertoire data, information on donor age, sex, ethnicity and CMV serostatus was compiled. The aim of the study was to test whether cataloging public T cell receptors could identify signatures of past pathogen exposure. All discovery cohort repertoires had been generated on a single sequencing platform. Besides the first cohort of approximately 710 subjects, a separate validation cohort made up of 120 different subjects was used. Typing coverage varied by locus: about 620-630 donors for A, B, C, DRB1 and DQB1; approximately 520 for DQA1; more than 600 for DPA1; approximately 490 for DPB1. On average, 235,054 unique TCR beta nucleotide sequences were sequenced per donor among 398 genotyped donors of the cohort, with around 19% of those sequences being non-productive. Of the roughly 400 genotyped donors, approximately 80% fell in the genetic ancestry cluster associated with self-reported Caucasian donors. High-throughput TCR immunosequencing, statistical association of individual TCRs with disease status, and machine learning were combined to predict cytomegalovirus infection status. Genome-wide SNP genotypes for about three fifths of the roughly 700 donors were used in a later genetic analysis, which treated that subset as a discovery cohort. The T cell repertoires of 550 to 850 subjects were profiled by immunosequencing and related to cytomegalovirus serostatus. Both class I and class II loci were covered by HLA typing, at four-digit resolution. Rather than using new phenotypic data, the later analysis identified candidate immune exposures from TCR beta sequences and from how often those sequences occurred across donors. In a later analysis, previously published TCR beta repertoires from several hundred donors were re-analyzed and high-resolution HLA genotyping was added so that TCR occurrence patterns could be studied. An early release that covered some 630 HLA-typed donors contained around 300 gigabases of sequencing data and around 80 million unique TCR sequences. The study at large found these results: In an earlier analysis of 587 of the donors, most TCR beta V segments appeared in productive rearrangements about 87% or about 30% of the time, broadly matching IMGT annotations. Most CMV-associated TCR beta chains appeared to be HLA-restricted in a later analysis, and the HLA associations seemed to be driven largely by CMV exposure. While some public TCRs were present in many individuals, most TCR sequences turned up only very rarely across donors. For the cohort, immune exposure information was limited to CMV serostatus. A cluster of highly shared sequence variants was judged likely to represent a technical artifact of the sequencing pipeline. A later analysis found that HLA-associated TCR beta chains were more clonally expanded and had lower generation probabilities than equally common non-associated chains. In the study, approximately 160 TCR beta chains were listed as associated with cytomegalovirus. Several of the top co-occurrence clusters appeared to be linked to parvovirus B19, influenza, CMV and Epstein-Barr virus, according to a later analysis. A further reported finding was that TCR beta sequences accurately predicted the HLA-A and HLA-B alleles for most subjects in the first cohort. Because HLA typing was missing for some donors at each locus, association tests included only the typed subset. V-gene and J-gene trimming of TCR beta chains was associated with a missense DCLRE1C variant in a later genetic analysis, and the association was replicated in an independent cohort. Correlated functional status among segregating V segments might reflect linkage disequilibrium, but an unknown experimental factor could not be ruled out. The presence/absence analyses assumed that sequencing depth was roughly uniform across donors, and that assumption may not be true. Assigning TCR associations to individual alleles was difficult when HLA alleles, especially DR and DQ, strongly co-occurred. Because counts were too low, approximately 15 rarely observed V segments, including chromosome 9 orphons, were excluded from the earlier analysis of under 650 of the donors. In a later genetic analysis, fewer N-insertions in productive TCRs were reported among donors in an Asian-associated ancestry cluster than the roughly 700-donor mean. Some IMGT-functional V segments, including TRBV6-2 and TRBV6-3, could not be distinguished by the 87-base-pair reads and were therefore excluded. In vitro tests confirmed that a few of the cytomegalovirus-associated TCR beta chains recognize cytomegalovirus antigens. This cohort had only TCR beta chains sequenced, and the lack of alpha or paired-chain data limited which features could be detected. A later analysis associated 16,951 TCR beta sequences with specific HLA alleles at a false discovery rate of 0.05. The authors suggested that the approach could potentially be extended to other disease states and immunological phenotypes. According to a later analysis, TCR association rates differed among HLA loci, with DRB1 alleles showing the most associated TCRs and HLA-C alleles showing the fewest. In both the original and validation cohorts, the classifier was reported to diagnose cytomegalovirus status with high specificity and sensitivity.

The cohort comprised some 680 healthy bone marrow donors. At the time of sampling, every cohort member was nominally healthy, though immune exposures that went unrecorded were likely present. The donor was CMV seronegative and belonged to the group of 350 or so seronegative cohort members. A peripheral blood sample was provided by each donor, and peripheral blood mononuclear cells were used for TCR beta sequencing. The Qiagen DNeasy Blood Extraction Kit was used to extract genomic DNA from the blood cell samples. Libraries were made using the immunoSEQ multiplex PCR assay. A mixture of 60 forward primers for TCR Vbeta segments and 13 reverse primers for TCR Jbeta segments was used in the multiplex PCR. A multiplex PCR assay on genomic DNA amplified the CDR3 region of rearranged TCR beta genes. On the Illumina HiSeq System, the amplified TCR beta libraries were sequenced as 87-base-pair reads. The paper's processing steps were these. A later analysis tallied tens of millions of unique TCR beta chains across the 666 repertoires, and 10 million to 11 million of those chains were shared by two or more donors. To remove PCR and sequencing errors, raw reads were error-corrected and collapsed into unique sequences using a nearest-neighbor algorithm that merged closely related sequences. CDR3 sequences were aligned to IMGT reference sequences to assign V, D and J gene segments. For a sequence to be retained, a match of at least six nucleotides to both a V gene segment and a J gene segment was required. Rearrangements were called productive when the CDR3 lacked stop codons and stayed in frame with V and J; all others were non-productive. CDR3 was defined according to IMGT convention as the region running from the second conserved V-encoded cysteine to the conserved J-encoded phenylalanine. The earlier analysis of more than 450 of the donors excluded sequences that lacked an unambiguous match to a single V gene segment. In an earlier analysis of approximately 500 of the donors, a V segment was called functional when productive rearrangements were above 56.7%, and segregating when the standard deviation between donors exceeded 5%. A statistical classification framework was developed to diagnose cytomegalovirus status using the catalog of TCR beta chain sequences. In a later analysis, TCR nucleotide sequences were compared against IMGT/GENE-DB human TR gene sequences so that V and J genes could be assigned. A later analysis assigned CDR3 sequences and most-parsimonious VDJ recombination scenarios with the TCRdist pipeline. A later analysis defined each TCR beta chain by its CDR3 amino acid sequence plus V-gene family, and excluded reads lacking a unique V-gene family. To address suspected cross-contamination and a sequencing artifact, a later analysis removed 450 to 700 highly shared, low-generation-probability nucleotide sequences. In a later analysis, a clonal expansion index was calculated for each public chain from normalized within-repertoire ranks of inferred template counts. A later analysis computed generation probabilities with a VDJ recombination model fitted to out-of-frame rearrangements, and checked the results against IGoR. Hypergeometric tests were used in a later analysis to score TCR-TCR, TCR-HLA and TCR-CMV co-occurrence, with a repertoire-size bias correction applied to the TCR pairs. False discovery rates were estimated in a later analysis by permuting HLA or CMV assignments 20 times. In a later analysis, co-occurring TCRs were grouped using DBSCAN, and TCRdist sequence similarity was added for clustering within HLA-allele-positive subsets. Co-occurrence clustering excluded repertoires with fewer than 30,000 or more than 120,000 public chains, plus five with anomalous nucleotide sharing. TCRdb mirrors the immuneACCESS table, restricted to in-frame sequences. Some clones are absent from its copies; in checked studies, under half trace to an unresolved V gene, and the reason for the others is unknown. That table is the source of V, J and clone size, and D and trimming were worked out from the DNA. This sample holds around 110,000 clones; 65% to 90% were observed only once. The top ten constitute 2.1% of the sample.

V is trimmed back by 0 bases and J by 8 bases, and the junction contains 5 bases that no gene match accounts for. From its cysteine to its phenylalanine, the CDR3 spans 14 amino acids. Here the CDR3 DNA is all that survives: 42 bases in frame from base 1. Looking up the germline V gene yields CDR1 MNHEY and CDR2 SVGAGI. As regards this clone: It has no known antigen specificity. No much larger clone exists at a distance of one base, and base qualities are not known.

The sequenced sample consisted of PBMCs. Here the chain combines TRBV6-5 and TRBJ1-2; TRBD1 fits 8 bases in the junction. The TCR sequence derives from a man aged 30 to 45 in good health and CMV-seronegative. The CDR3 corresponds to CASSYSTGGDGYTF. The DNA reads as follows: TGTGCCAGCAGTTACTCCACAGGGGGTGACGGCTACACCTTC.